This is a list of T cell receptor beta chains from one sample in a study of control samples from healthy donors and cancer patients. Produced via immunoSEQ multiplex PCR; TCRdb's table is partial and in-frame only. The table has roughly 60,000 clones, roughly 92% seen once. The sequencing input was blood. These receptors came from a man aged 30-40 years in good health. CDR3s include the opening cysteine and the closing phenylalanine or tryptophan. A D gene is named only where the DNA matches it firmly. A row's size may be missing; if present it is once, few, many or a size class.

CDR3nt | CDR3aa | abundance | v_gene | d_gene | j_gene
TGCGCCAGCAGCGAAACGCGGACAGGCTTAAGGGGGTACTATGGCTACACCTTC | CASSETRTGLRGYYGYTF | . | TRBV5-1 | TRBD1 | TRBJ1-2
TGTGCCATCAGACAAGGCTACGAGCAGTACTTC | CAIRQGYEQYF | . | TRBV10-3 | . | TRBJ2-7
TGTGCCAGCAGAGATAGCGGGAGTTGGACCGGGGAGCTGTTTTTT | CASRDSGSWTGELFF | . | TRBV7-3 | TRBD2 | TRBJ2-2
TGTGCCAGCAGCATACGGGACAGCAACACTGAAGCTTTCTTT | CASSIRDSNTEAFF | . | TRBV9 | TRBD1 | TRBJ1-1
TGTGCCTGGAGTGGGGACCTCGGCATATATGGCTACACCTTC | CAWSGDLGIYGYTF | . | TRBV30 | . | TRBJ1-2
TGTGCCAGCAGCTTAGTACCAGGGAGGGAGGGTAATGAAAAACTGTTTTTT | CASSLVPGREGNEKLFF | . | TRBV11-2 | . | TRBJ1-4
TGCGCCAGCAGCTTGACAGGGGACGGCAATCAGCCCCAGCATTTT | CASSLTGDGNQPQHF | once | TRBV5-1 | TRBD1 | TRBJ1-5
TGTGCCAGCAGGATGCTTGGACAGAAGAACACTGAAGCTTTCTTT | CASRMLGQKNTEAFF | once | TRBV27 | . | TRBJ1-1
TGTGCCAGCAGTGACACGGATCTCACTGAAGCTTTCTTT | CASSDTDLTEAFF | . | TRBV6-4 | . | TRBJ1-1
TGTGCCAGCAGCATCACAGATACGCAGTATTTT | CASSITDTQYF | . | TRBV28 | . | TRBJ2-3
TGTGCCAGCAGTCTCTCCGGGGCCTCTGCAGATACGCAGTATTTT | CASSLSGASADTQYF | . | TRBV7-3 | . | TRBJ2-3
TGTGCCAGTAGTACGAACAGGGGGGAGACCCAGTACTTC | CASSTNRGETQYF | . | TRBV19 | TRBD1 | TRBJ2-5
TGCGCCAGCACCAACAATGATCAAGAGACCCAGTACTTC | CASTNNDQETQYF | . | TRBV10-2 | . | TRBJ2-5
TGTGCCAGCAGTTACGGGCAGTTCTATGGCTACACCTTC | CASSYGQFYGYTF | . | TRBV6-5 | . | TRBJ1-2
TGTGCCAGCAGTTACATCTACGAGCAGTACTTC | CASSYIYEQYF | . | TRBV6-2/TRBV6-3 | . | TRBJ2-7
TGTGCCAGCAGTGGGGACAGGGGCTACGAGCAGTACTTC | CASSGDRGYEQYF | once | TRBV25-1 | TRBD1 | TRBJ2-7
TGCGCCAGCAGCCAAGATCAAGCGGGGGCCGCGAACACCGGGGAGCTGTTTTTT | CASSQDQAGAANTGELFF | . | TRBV4-3 | TRBD2 | TRBJ2-2
TGTGCCACCAGTGACCGTGCTCGGAACACCGGGGAGCTGTTTTTT | CATSDRARNTGELFF | . | TRBV24-1 | . | TRBJ2-2
TGTGCCAGCAGTTTATGGGGATGGAACACTGAAGCTTTCTTT | CASSLWGWNTEAFF | . | TRBV27 | . | TRBJ1-1
TGTGCCAGCTCAGAGGACAGGGTGAGCCAAAATGAGCAGTTCTTC | CASSEDRVSQNEQFF | . | TRBV18 | TRBD1 | TRBJ2-1
TGTGCCAGCAGCGATGCAAGCTCTGGGGCCAACGTCCTGACTTTC | CASSDASSGANVLTF | . | TRBV5-4 | . | TRBJ2-6
TGTGCCAGCAGTGATAAAGGGTTTTCGGCTTTCTTT | CASSDKGFSAFF | . | TRBV2 | . | TRBJ1-1